This passage covers 31 T cell receptor beta chains from one sample sequenced in a study of cytomegalovirus exposure and HLA in healthy donors. Primers included in the PCR were 60 Vbeta and 13 Jbeta primers. Clones were read by immunoSEQ multiplex PCR, and TCRdb kept only the in-frame ones, dropping some. The table lists just over 200,000 clones. The sequencing input was PBMCs. Every receptor here comes from a girl aged 2-9 years in good health and CMV-seropositive.

The chain uses TRBV6-1 and TRBJ1-6; 7 positions agree with TRBD1. The CDR3 has 15 residues. The ends lost 3 bases at V and 7 bases at J; junction bases unmatched: 6. CDR1 is MNHNS, CDR2 SASEGT, per germline. This CDR3 reads CASSDSGGSNSPLHF. DNA of the CDR3: TGTGCCAGCAGTGATTCAGGGGGTTCGAATTCACCCCTCCACTTT.

V gene TRBV11-2 combines with J gene TRBJ2-1, with D maybe TRBD2 (6 bases). The CDR3 extends over 16 amino acids. Trimming removed 0 bases from V and 3 bases from J, with 12 bases in between. CDR1 and CDR2 from the germline V gene are SGHAT and FQNNGV. The DNA for the CDR3 is TGTGCCAGCAGCTTAGAGTCCGGGAGTGGCTACAATGAGCAGTTCTTC. Amino acids: CASSLESGSGYNEQFF. Variable domain in full (rest from reference TRBV11-2 and TRBJ2-1): EAGVAQSPRYKIIEKRQSVAFWCNPISGHATLYWYQQILGQGPKLLIQFQNNGVVDDSQLPKDRFSAERLKGVDSTLKIQPAKLEDSAVYLCASSLESGSGYNEQFFGPGTRLTVL.

The rearrangement uses TRBV9 and TRBJ2-7; no clear D gene. Germline CDR1 SGDLS, CDR2 YYNGEE. The CDR3 length is 13 residues. V lost 2 bases and J 1 base, leaving 7 bases between the germline ends. The DNA of the CDR3 is TGTGCCAGCAGCGTTGGCAGTTCCTACGAGCAGTACTTC. Protein sequence: CASSVGSSYEQYF.

The chain combines TRBV2 with TRBJ2-1; D gene ambiguous. This CDR3 has 14 residues. Trimming pared 3 bases from V and 1 base from J, leaving 7 bases between. Germline V lookup: CDR1 SNHLY, CDR2 FYNNEI. This chain's CDR3 is CASSDVASYNEQFF. In nucleotides, the CDR3 is TGTGCCAGCAGTGATGTTGCGTCCTACAATGAGCAGTTCTTC.

This chain uses TRBV6-1 with TRBJ1-3; TRBD1 aligns across 8 bases. V shed 5 bases, J shed 4 bases, and the junction held 4 bases outside the gene matches. CDR3 size: 14 residues. The germline gives CDR1 MNHNS, CDR2 SASEGT. The CDR3 DNA is TGTGCCAGCAGTCGGACAGGGCGAGGAAACACCATATATTTT. Translated: CASSRTGRGNTIYF.

CDR3 residues: CASSEARSYGYTF. CDR3 sequence (DNA): TGTGCCAGCAGTGAAGCCAGGTCCTATGGCTACACCTTC. This rearrangement joins TRBV2 to TRBJ1-2; D ambiguous. Germline-derived CDR1 and CDR2 are SNHLY and FYNNEI. V shed 0 bases and J shed 4 bases, with 6 bases lying between them. The CDR3 sequence is 13 residues long.

The gene calls are TRBV27 and TRBJ1-5, with TRBD1 as a possible D gene (6 bases). CDR3 length: 13 amino acids. CDR1 and CDR2 (germline): MNHEY, SMNVEV (reference sequence). The V gene lost 3 bases and the J gene lost 8 bases, with 11 bases spanning the gap. In nucleotides, the CDR3 is TGTGCCAGCAGTTTGGGGGCTGGAGAGCCCCAGCATTTT. Translation: CASSLGAGEPQHF.

J is TRBJ2-6 and V is TRBV25-1; a possible D gene is TRBD1 (6 bases). This CDR3 contains 17 residues. V dropped 4 bases and J dropped 1 base, with 14 bases sitting between them. Germline V gives CDR1 MGHDK, CDR2 SYGVNS. The CDR3 sequence: CASSGTESLSGANVLTF. The CDR3 nucleotides read TGTGCCAGCAGTGGGACAGAAAGCTTATCTGGGGCCAACGTCCTGACTTTC.

CDR3 DNA sequence: TGTGCCAGCAGCCAAGTTGCCGTGGCGGGGGACCCCTACGAGCAGTACTTC. Its protein is CASSQVAVAGDPYEQYF. The chain employs TRBV4-2 and TRBJ2-7; 7 positions agree with TRBD2. The CDR3 is made up of 17 amino acids. Germline V CDR1 and CDR2: LGHNA, YNFKEQ. J lost 2 bases, V lost 1 base, and 11 bases had no gene match.

This chain links TRBV10-2 with TRBJ2-3, with 10 nucleotides matching TRBD2. The ends lost 5 bases at V and 0 bases at J; junction bases unmatched: 5. CDR1 WSHSY and CDR2 SAAADI come from the germline V gene. The CDR3 covers 16 residues. The CDR3 sequence: CASSYSGGTSTDTQYF. In DNA form, the CDR3 reads TGCGCCAGCAGTTATAGCGGGGGGACTAGCACAGATACGCAGTATTTT.

The chain links TRBV10-3 to TRBJ1-2; no clear D. The germline CDR1 and CDR2 sequences are ENHRY and SYGVKD. Trimming removed 4 bases at V and 5 bases at J, with 11 bases between. The CDR3 has 13 amino acids. The CDR3: CAISAERAYGYTF. For the CDR3, the DNA is TGTGCCATCAGTGCGGAGAGAGCGTATGGCTACACCTTC.

The genes are TRBV7-9 and TRBJ2-7; 9 bases line up with TRBD2. The CDR3 extends over 15 amino acids. Germline CDR1 and CDR2: SEHNR and FQNEAQ (reference sequence). The J segment lost 1 base and the V segment lost 1 base, leaving 2 bases of the junction unmatched. CDR3 sequence (DNA): TGTGCCAGCAGCTTAGATAGCGGGAGTTCCTACGAGCAGTACTTC. This translates into CASSLDSGSSYEQYF. The entire variable domain, with the rest obtained from reference TRBV7-9 and TRBJ2-7, is as follows: DTGVSQNPRHKITKRGQNVTFRCDPISEHNRLYWYRQTLGQGPEFLTYFQNEAQLEKSRLLSDRFSAERPKGSFSTLEIQRTEQGDSAMYLCASSLDSGSSYEQYFGPGTRLTVT.

The V and J genes are TRBV5-1 and TRBJ1-1; no firm D call. CDR1 SGHRS and CDR2 YFSETQ come from the germline V gene. CDR3 length: 16 residues. V was shortened by 0 bases and J by 4 bases, with 16 bases between the two germline ends. The CDR3 here is CASSLAGMNWGTEAFF. The CDR3 DNA sequence: TGCGCCAGCAGCTTGGCGGGGATGAACTGGGGCACTGAAGCTTTCTTT.

This rearrangement joins TRBV2 to TRBJ2-3; the D gene is possibly TRBD2 (5 bases). Germline CDR1 is SNHLY and CDR2 is FYNNEI. This CDR3 has 16 residues. V lost 2 bases and J 0 bases, leaving 12 bases between the germline ends. This CDR3 is CASSEPLASSTDTQYF. CDR3 sequence (DNA): TGTGCCAGCAGTGAACCTCTAGCAAGTAGCACAGATACGCAGTATTTT.

Concerning this clone itself: At one of its ends the junction is not consistent with the germline gene, which may arise from a read error. CDR3 region: CSVAVVNERFF. Here the CDR3 DNA reads TGCAGCGTTGCGGTAGTCAATGAGCGGTTCTTC. The chain has TRBV29-1 and TRBJ2-1; D remains unclear. Germline V gene lookup returns CDR1 SQVTM and CDR2 ANQGSEA. The CDR3 extends over 11 amino acids.

V usage is TRBV5-1 and J usage is TRBJ2-7; possible D gene TRBD2, 6 bases. CDR1 SGHRS and CDR2 YFSETQ come from the germline V gene. Trimming took off 0 bases at V and 7 bases at J, with 20 bases between the two ends. This CDR3 is built from 16 residues. The CDR3 bases are TGCGCCAGCAGCTTGGGATTTCGGGCGGGATTATGGGAGCAGTACTTC. It encodes CASSLGFRAGLWEQYF.

This rearrangement joins TRBV4-1 to TRBJ1-1; no definite D call. Germline CDR1 is MGHRA and CDR2 is YSYEKL. Trimming took off 2 bases at V and 0 bases at J, with 13 bases between the two ends. CDR3 length: 16 residues. The CDR3 DNA sequence: TGCGCCAGCAGCCAAAGTGAGTTCTTCATGAACACTGAAGCTTTCTTT. Residues: CASSQSEFFMNTEAFF.

The chain has TRBV19 and TRBJ1-2, with TRBD1 matching 9 bases. The trim removed 5 bases at V and 4 bases at J, leaving 8 bases unmatched. This CDR3 spans 15 amino acids. The V gene's germline CDR1 is LNHDA and CDR2 SQIVND (reference sequence). The CDR3 reads CASSWDRVVSYGYTF. Written as DNA, the CDR3 is TGTGCCAGTAGTTGGGACAGGGTTGTGTCCTATGGCTACACCTTC.

This chain connects TRBV11-2 to TRBJ2-1, with 9 bases that match TRBD2. The CDR3 loop spans 15 amino acids. CDR1 and CDR2 (germline): SGHAT, FQNNGV. The V and J ends lost 5 bases and 8 bases, in that order; junction bases with no gene match: 10. The CDR3 coding sequence is TGTGCCAGCAGCCATGAAAGCGGGAGGCTCGATGAGCAGTTCTTC. Translating it yields CASSHESGRLDEQFF.

The V call is TRBV6-1, the J call TRBJ2-2, with D possibly matching TRBD1 (6 bases). The CDR3 consists of 14 residues. V lost 6 bases and J 6 bases, leaving 14 bases between the germline ends. CDR1 is MNHNS and CDR2 is SASEGT in the germline V gene. The CDR3 bases are TGTGCCAGCAGCTTGGGCGACAGGTCCGGGGAGCTGTTTTTT. It encodes CASSLGDRSGELFF.

With regard to this clone: Distinct nucleotide sequences in the sample also encode this CDR3. The chain combines TRBV30 with TRBJ2-5, with a tentative D call TRBD2 (7 bases). Per the germline V gene, CDR1 is GTSNPN and CDR2 is SVGIG (reference sequence). V lost 0 bases, J lost 5 bases, and 10 bases lay in between. This CDR3 contains 13 residues. The CDR3 DNA is TGTGCCTGGAGTGTGGGAGGGGGTGAGACCCAGTACTTC. Translating it yields CAWSVGGGETQYF.

The chain joins TRBV6-5 to TRBJ2-5; tentatively, D is TRBD1 (6 bases). V was clipped by 6 bases and J by 5 bases, with 16 bases between them. The length of the CDR3 is 14 residues. Germline assignment: CDR1 MNHEY and CDR2 SVGAGI. The CDR3 sequence is CASRSGQWVETQYF. CDR3 sequence (DNA): TGTGCCAGCAGGTCGGGACAATGGGTTGAGACCCAGTACTTC.

The chain has TRBV28 and TRBJ1-1, with D maybe TRBD1 (6 bases). Germline V gene data show CDR1 as MDHEN and CDR2 as SYDVKM. The CDR3 sequence is 12 residues long. V lost 6 bases and J 7 bases, leaving 12 bases between the germline ends. In DNA form, the CDR3 reads TGTGCCAGCAGCCCCGGACAGATTGAAGCTTTCTTT. It translates to CASSPGQIEAFF.

Details on this clone: This sample includes further DNA sequences coding for the same CDR3. The CDR3 region has the DNA TGTGCCATCAGTGGGGGGACAGGTACAGATACGCAGTATTTT. This encodes CAISGGTGTDTQYF. The chain couples TRBV10-3 to TRBJ2-3; 8 bases agree with TRBD1. Germline V lookup: CDR1 ENHRY, CDR2 SYGVKD. The J segment lost 3 bases and the V segment lost 4 bases, leaving 3 bases of the junction unmatched. This CDR3 comprises 14 residues.

The rearrangement links TRBV6-1 to TRBJ2-3; 8 bases are shared with TRBD1. In germline, CDR1 is MNHNS, CDR2 SASEGT. This CDR3 spans 15 amino acids. V gave up 5 bases and J gave up 0 bases; unmatched junction bases: 4. CDR3 amino acids: CASSLTGASTDTQYF. As DNA, the CDR3 is TGTGCCAGCAGTTTGACAGGGGCGAGCACAGATACGCAGTATTTT.

V usage is TRBV20-1 and J usage is TRBJ2-1; unclear D gene. The CDR3 covers 10 residues. The germline V gene encodes CDR1 DFQATT and CDR2 SNEGSKA (reference sequence). V lost 1 base and J lost 8, with 3 bases in between. CDR3 sequence: CSARVDEQFF. Here the CDR3 DNA reads TGCAGTGCTAGAGTCGATGAGCAGTTCTTC.

The chain joins TRBV27 to TRBJ2-4, with 8 nucleotides matching TRBD1. Germline CDR1 and CDR2: MNHEY and SMNVEV (reference sequence). Losses at the gene ends were 7 bases for V and 6 bases for J; bases not matched to a gene: 8. The CDR3 extends over 14 amino acids. CDR3 region: CASNLTGGANIQYF. As DNA, the CDR3 is TGTGCCAGCAACCTAACAGGGGGAGCAAACATTCAGTACTTC.

The genes are TRBV2 and TRBJ2-7; D may be TRBD2 (5 bases). The V end lost 0 bases, the J end lost 8 bases, and 14 bases lay between the germline ends. This CDR3 is 14 amino acids long. Germline V gene sequence: CDR1 SNHLY, CDR2 FYNNEI. As DNA, the CDR3 is TGTGCCAGCAGTGAAGCCCGAAGCGGATACAAGCAGTACTTC. It codes for CASSEARSGYKQYF.

J is TRBJ1-1 and V is TRBV9; the match to TRBD1 covers 7 bases. V was clipped by 5 bases and J by 7 bases; unmatched bases: 5. There are 12 residues in the CDR3. The germline CDR1 and CDR2 sequences are SGDLS and YYNGEE. The CDR3 coding sequence is TGTGCCAGCAGGGGACAGTACGGTGAAGCTTTCTTT. Translated, it gives CASRGQYGEAFF. Complete variable domain (other parts from reference TRBV9 and TRBJ1-1): DSGVTQTPKHLITATGQRVTLRCSPRSGDLSVYWYQQSLDQGLQFLIQYYNGEERAKGNILERFSAQQFPDLHSELNLSSLELGDSALYFCASRGQYGEAFFGQGTRLTVV.

This chain links TRBV19 with TRBJ1-2; D may be TRBD1 (5 bases). Germline-derived CDR1 and CDR2 are LNHDA and SQIVND (reference sequence). V gave up 9 bases and J gave up 4 bases, with 15 bases separating them. CDR3 length: 13 amino acids. The CDR3 DNA sequence: TGTGCCAGCCACGGGGGGTCTCTCTATGGCTACACCTTC. Amino acids: CASHGGSLYGYTF.

This sequence joins TRBV7-2 and TRBJ1-1; 7 bases agree with TRBD1. This CDR3 contains 15 residues. After removal of 3 bases from V and 0 bases from J, the junction contained 4 bases not matched to a gene. Germline-derived CDR1 and CDR2 are SGHTA and FQGNSA. CDR3: CASSFTGDMNTEAFF. The CDR3, as DNA: TGTGCCAGCAGCTTCACAGGGGATATGAACACTGAAGCTTTCTTT.